The following is a T cell receptor beta chain sequence with its context. The V gene's germline CDR1 is SQVTM and CDR2 ANQGSEA. V dropped 4 bases and J dropped 6 bases, with 9 bases sitting between them. There are 11 residues in the CDR3. These data come from a study of blood T cell repertoires in COVID-19. Study summary: Specimens from acute and convalescent COVID-19 originated in the United States, Italy and Spain. T cells, B-cell-depleted T cells, or PBMCs provided the cDNA or gDNA that served as material.

In the authors' methods: Nucleated cell counts were estimated from reference gene primer amplification. Libraries were prepared by immunoSEQ multiplex PCR; TCRdb keeps only in-frame clonotypes and omits some of them. V, J and clone size are taken as reported in that table, and D and trimming were inferred from the DNA itself. Of roughly 230,000 clones in the sample, around 84% were seen once. Source material: peripheral blood. The rearrangement joins TRBV29-1 to TRBJ1-2; D gene ambiguous. This clonotype was sampled from a man in his forties with acute or convalescent COVID-19. CDR3 region: CSVVTGDGYTF. In nucleotides, the CDR3 is TGCAGCGTTGTAACGGGTGATGGCTACACCTTC.